This record covers a single T cell receptor (beta chain). The antigen is not known. The library was built from around 380 ng RNA with molecular barcoded adaptors for alpha/delta and beta/gamma chains. TCRdb fed the reads into MiXCR, producing one record per CDR3 protein. The profile covers about 57,000 distinct CDR3 sequences, with 20% to 25% appearing a single time and about a sixth taken by the ten largest. The sample originates from a study of read filtering for tumor transcriptome and immune sequencing. Study summary: 8 or 9 patients were R-ISS I, some 15 were R-ISS II, 7 were R-ISS III. IR-seq gave about 4 to 10.27 million TCR reads per sample; RNA-seq gave about 80 to 1,300. Findings and caveats of the study: Approximately 82% of IR-seq clonotypes had one read, totaling approximately 3.3% of reads; RNA-seq: 74.6% and 44.6%. The sorted CD138-negative fraction was a mixed bone marrow immune population, not purified T cells.

The TCR originated in a donor at least 40 years old with multiple myeloma. The material sequenced was a population of CD138-negative cells sorted from bone marrow.

The CDR3 nucleotides are TGTGCCAGCAGCGTCGGACTTTCTAGCACAGATACGCAGTATTTT. This translates into CASSVGLSSTDTQYF. The V call is TRBV9, the J call TRBJ2-3; tentatively, D is TRBD2 (5 bases). The CDR3 runs to 15 residues. Germline CDR1 is SGDLS and CDR2 is YYNGEE. V dropped 2 bases and J dropped 0 bases, with 10 bases sitting between them. Full variable domain (rest looked up from reference TRBV9 and TRBJ2-3): DSGVTQTPKHLITATGQRVTLRCSPRSGDLSVYWYQQSLDQGLQFLIQYYNGEERAKGNILERFSAQQFPDLHSELNLSSLELGDSALYFCASSVGLSSTDTQYFGPGTRLTVL.